This is a list of T cell receptor beta chains from one sample in a study of cytomegalovirus exposure and HLA in healthy donors. Produced via immunoSEQ multiplex PCR; TCRdb's table is partial and in-frame only. The sample includes about 150,000 clones, around 80% seen only once; the top ten take approximately 2.9%. The sample comprised PBMCs. The receptors stem from a young woman in good health and CMV-seronegative. Both conserved end residues are part of each CDR3. The D gene is left open where the match is weak. A row's size may be missing; if present it is once, few, many or a size class.

abundance: NA; d_gene: TRBD1; v_gene: TRBV27; j_gene: TRBJ2-7; CDR3nt: TGTGCCAGCAGTCCAGGTGCAGGGGGCTACGAGCAGTACTTC; CDR3aa: CASSPGAGGYEQYF
abundance: NA; d_gene: TRBD1; v_gene: TRBV11-2; j_gene: TRBJ1-2; CDR3nt: TGTGCCAGCAGCCCAGGACGCAGGGGGCATAACTATGGCTACACCTTC; CDR3aa: CASSPGRRGHNYGYTF
abundance: NA; d_gene: TRBD2; v_gene: TRBV2; j_gene: TRBJ2-3; CDR3nt: TGTGCCAGCAGTGAAAGCCTAGCGGGCACAGATACGCGGTATTTT; CDR3aa: CASSESLAGTDTRYF
abundance: NA; d_gene: TRBD1; v_gene: TRBV10-2; j_gene: TRBJ1-1; CDR3nt: TGCGCCACTCGGGACAGGAGGAACACTGAAGCTTTCTTT; CDR3aa: CATRDRRNTEAFF
abundance: NA; d_gene: NA; v_gene: TRBV7-2; j_gene: TRBJ2-5; CDR3nt: TGTGCCAGCAGCCTAACTAGAGGAGAGACCCAGTACTTC; CDR3aa: CASSLTRGETQYF
abundance: NA; d_gene: TRBD2; v_gene: TRBV4-1; j_gene: TRBJ2-3; CDR3nt: TGCGCCAGCAGCCAAGAAGAGGCTAGCGGAGGCACAGATACGCAGTATTTT; CDR3aa: CASSQEEASGGTDTQYF
abundance: NA; d_gene: TRBD2; v_gene: TRBV6-1; j_gene: TRBJ2-7; CDR3nt: TGTGCCAGCAGGGCACTAGCGGCTAGCTCCTACGAGCAGTACTTC; CDR3aa: CASRALAASSYEQYF
abundance: NA; d_gene: TRBD2; v_gene: TRBV19; j_gene: TRBJ2-5; CDR3nt: TGTGCCAGTACCAGGACTAGCGTAGGTGGAGAGACCCAGTACTTC; CDR3aa: CASTRTSVGGETQYF
abundance: once; d_gene: NA; v_gene: TRBV9; j_gene: TRBJ2-3; CDR3nt: TGTGCCAGCAGCATCGGACAGCAAGATACGCAGTATTTT; CDR3aa: CASSIGQQDTQYF
abundance: NA; d_gene: TRBD1; v_gene: TRBV7-9; j_gene: TRBJ2-5; CDR3nt: TGTGCCAGCACCAACCTGGACAGGGGGCTAAACTTC; CDR3aa: CASTNLDRGLNF
abundance: few; d_gene: NA; v_gene: TRBV5-1; j_gene: TRBJ1-6; CDR3nt: TGCGCCAGCAGCTTGGCCGGAGAATCACCCCTCCACTTT; CDR3aa: CASSLAGESPLHF